This TCR beta chain was identified in a study of blood T cell repertoires in COVID-19. Background on the study: Donors in the United States, Italy and Spain gave samples during acute or convalescent COVID-19. Sources were T cells, B-cell-depleted T cells, or PBMCs; the material itself was cDNA or gDNA.

In the source study's methods: By means of reference gene primer amplification, nucleated cell counts were estimated. Using immunoSEQ multiplex PCR, the repertoire was profiled, and TCRdb retains in-frame clones only, with some absent. V and J calls and clone size are as listed in that table; D and trimming were resolved from the DNA. The sample shows about 68,000 clones, 80% to 90% of them seen only once. Germline V gene lookup returns CDR1 MNHEY and CDR2 SVGAGI. V lost 4 bases, J lost 5 bases, and 14 bases lay in between. The CDR3 has 15 amino acids. This chain connects TRBV6-5 to TRBJ2-2; D uncertain. This receptor was obtained from a human donor in a cohort sampled during active COVID-19. The sequenced sample was peripheral blood. CDR3 nucleotides: TGTGCCAGCAGTTTAAACCGGAAGCGAACCGGGGAGCTGTTTTTT. As protein: CASSLNRKRTGELFF.